This TCR beta chain was recorded in a study of regulatory T cells in long-lasting Graves disease. As for time point: newly diagnosed GD, antithyroid drugs for less than 3 months. Extracted RNA from PBMCs served as the source of the TCR library. CDR3-region Arm-PCR and iRepertoire HTBI primers produced the TCR beta libraries. TCRdb analysed the multiplex PCR reads with MiXCR anew, one entry per CDR3 protein. The data contain approximately 400,000 distinct CDR3 sequences, approximately 12% of them singletons. The sample holds many counts of this clonotype. The V gene's germline CDR1 is SGHDN and CDR2 FVKESK. CDR3 length: 15 residues. V trimming: 3 bases; J trimming: 13 bases; junction bases outside the gene matches: 13. The sample also formed part of further work on T cells in Graves' hyperthyroidism and ophthalmopathy. Per that study: Recently diagnosed hyperthyroidism of less than 2 months' duration affected patients aged 18 to 65. Diagnoses were made from clinical symptoms, serum measures (thyroxine and TRAb), thyroid ultrasound and orbital computed tomography. During a first-round RT-PCR of the TCR CDR3, the HTBI primer set was used.

This receptor was obtained from a woman younger than 30 with Graves disease. The chain couples TRBV14 to TRBJ1-4, with 8 bases lining up with TRBD1. This specimen was peripheral blood mononuclear cells (PBMCs), taken at new diagnosis, from a patient treated with antithyroid drugs. The CDR3 DNA reads as TGTGCCAGCAGCCATCTCCGGACAGGGCCCACCCCACTGTTTTTT. Protein product: CASSHLRTGPTPLFF.